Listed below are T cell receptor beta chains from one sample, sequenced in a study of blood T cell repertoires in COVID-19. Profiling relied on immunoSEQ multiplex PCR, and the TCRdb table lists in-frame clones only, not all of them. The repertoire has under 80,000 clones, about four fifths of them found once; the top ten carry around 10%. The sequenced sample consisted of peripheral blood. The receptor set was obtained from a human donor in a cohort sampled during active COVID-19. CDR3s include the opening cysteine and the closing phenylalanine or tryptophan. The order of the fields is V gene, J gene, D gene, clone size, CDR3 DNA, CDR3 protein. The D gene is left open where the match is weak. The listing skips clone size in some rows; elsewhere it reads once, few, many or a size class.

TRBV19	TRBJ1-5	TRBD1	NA	TGTGCCAGTAGTATCCGGGACAGGGGGATTACGGGCAATCAGCCCCAGCATTTT	CASSIRDRGITGNQPQHF
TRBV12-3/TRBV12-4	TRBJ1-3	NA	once	TGTGCCAGCAGACCCGGGGCTGGAAACACCATATATTTT	CASRPGAGNTIYF
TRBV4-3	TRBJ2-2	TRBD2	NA	TGCGCCAGCAGCCAGGCCCACGGACTAGCGGGACCCGGGGAGCTGTTTTTT	CASSQAHGLAGPGELFF
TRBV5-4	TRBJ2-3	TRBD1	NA	TGTGCCAGCAGCTCCAGGACAGGGATCGCCGCGGGAGATACGCAGTATTTT	CASSSRTGIAAGDTQYF
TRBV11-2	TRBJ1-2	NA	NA	TGTGCCAGCAGCCCGGGGGTCGGAGGCTACACCTTC	CASSPGVGGYTF
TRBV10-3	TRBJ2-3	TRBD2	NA	TGTGCCATCAGCACATATAGCGGGAGGGCCACAGATACGCAGTATTTT	CAISTYSGRATDTQYF
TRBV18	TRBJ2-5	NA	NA	TGTGCCAGCTCACCCGAGGATCTTACAGAGACCCAGTACTTC	CASSPEDLTETQYF
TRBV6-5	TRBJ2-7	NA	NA	TGTGCCAGCAGTATCCGACAGCTGAGCTCCTACGAGCAGTACTTC	CASSIRQLSSYEQYF
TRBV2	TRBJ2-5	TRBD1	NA	TGTGCCAGCAGAACAGGGGGCGGGGAGACCCAGTACTTC	CASRTGGGETQYF
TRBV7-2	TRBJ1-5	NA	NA	TGTGCCAGCAGCGAGTCGAGAGGCAATCAGCCCCAGCATTTT	CASSESRGNQPQHF
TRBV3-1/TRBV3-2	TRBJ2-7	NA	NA	TGTGCCAGCAGCTCACCCCAGGGCCGCTACGAGCAGTACTTC	CASSSPQGRYEQYF
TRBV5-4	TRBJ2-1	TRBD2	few	TGTGCCAGCAGGGTTCGTAAAGCGGGAGTTGATGAGCAGTTCTTC	CASRVRKAGVDEQFF
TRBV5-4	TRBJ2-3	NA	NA	TGTGCCAGCAGCTATCGACAGGCTAGCACAGATACGCAGTATTTT	CASSYRQASTDTQYF
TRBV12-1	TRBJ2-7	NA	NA	TGTGCCAGCAGTCCGTGGCGGGAGGGCATGGACGAGCAGTACTTC	CASSPWREGMDEQYF
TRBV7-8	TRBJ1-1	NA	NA	TGTGCCAGCAGCTTAAGAGGAACCCGACGGACTGAAGCTTTCTTT	CASSLRGTRRTEAFF
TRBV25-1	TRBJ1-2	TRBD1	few	TGTGCCAGCAGTGACCACAGGGGTGGCTACACCTTC	CASSDHRGGYTF
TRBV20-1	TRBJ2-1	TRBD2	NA	TGCAGTGCTAGTTCCCTTAGCAAGGCGGGAGGGCGGGGTAATGAGCAGTTCTTC	CSASSLSKAGGRGNEQFF
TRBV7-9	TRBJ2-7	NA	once	TGTGCCAGCAGCCTACAACAGGGAACCGAGCAGTACTTC	CASSLQQGTEQYF
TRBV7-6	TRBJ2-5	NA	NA	TGTGCCAGCAGCCATTCCGCGGACAGCCAAGAGACCCAGTACTTC	CASSHSADSQETQYF
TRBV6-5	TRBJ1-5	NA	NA	TGTGCCAGCAGGGAGTCTCCCGGCCCCAATCAGCCCCAGCATTTT	CASRESPGPNQPQHF
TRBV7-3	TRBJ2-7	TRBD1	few	TGTGCCAGCAGCATCGGGACAGGGGCCCACGAGCAGTACTTC	CASSIGTGAHEQYF
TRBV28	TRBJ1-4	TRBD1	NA	TGTGCCGGCTCCAGGGACAGGGAAGAAAAACTGTTTTTT	CAGSRDREEKLFF
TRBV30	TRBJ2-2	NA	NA	TGTGCCTGGGAGGGACTAGGGGGCATAGGCACCGGGGAGCTGTTTTTT	CAWEGLGGIGTGELFF
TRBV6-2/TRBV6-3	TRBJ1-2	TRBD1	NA	TGTGCCAGCAGTTACTCCGCGGGACAGGGGATTGGCTACACCTTC	CASSYSAGQGIGYTF
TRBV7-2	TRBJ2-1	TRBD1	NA	TGTGCCAGCAGCTATAGGGGGGACAGGGTACCCAATGAGCAGTTCTTC	CASSYRGDRVPNEQFF
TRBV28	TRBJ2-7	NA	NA	TGTGCCAGCACCCCGGTAAACGGGGGTCGGGAGCAGTACTTC	CASTPVNGGREQYF
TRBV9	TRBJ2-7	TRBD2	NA	TGTGCCAGCAGCGTAGGGGGGACTAGGAATGAGCAGTACTTC	CASSVGGTRNEQYF
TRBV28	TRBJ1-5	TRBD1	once	TGTGCCAGCAGTTTACAACAGGGGCGCAATCAGCCCCAGCATTTT	CASSLQQGRNQPQHF
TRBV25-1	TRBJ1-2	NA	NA	TGTGCCAGCAGTGCTCGGGGAGGGAGCGGCTACACCTTC	CASSARGGSGYTF
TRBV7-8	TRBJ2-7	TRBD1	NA	TGTGCCAGCAGCTTCGACAGGGACTACGAGCAGTACTTC	CASSFDRDYEQYF
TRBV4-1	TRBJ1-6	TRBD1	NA	TGCGCCAGCAGCCAAAGGACAGGGGAGAATTCACCCCTCCACTTT	CASSQRTGENSPLHF
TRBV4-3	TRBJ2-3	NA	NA	TGCGCCAGCAGCCAAGACCTCTTCGGGACACACACAGATACGCAGTATTTT	CASSQDLFGTHTDTQYF
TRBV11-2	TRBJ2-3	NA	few	TGTGCCAGCAGCCACCCCGGGAATTTAGGAGATACGCAGTATTTT	CASSHPGNLGDTQYF
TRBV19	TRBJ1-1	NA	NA	TGTGCCAGTAGTATGCCGGACACTGAAGCTTTCTTT	CASSMPDTEAFF
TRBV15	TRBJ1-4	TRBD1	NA	TGTGCCACCAGCAGCGGACAGGGTGCGACTAATGAAAAACTGTTTTTT	CATSSGQGATNEKLFF
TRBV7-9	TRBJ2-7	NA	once	TGTGCCAGCAGCTTCTCTAGCGTAGCCTACGAGCAGTACTTC	CASSFSSVAYEQYF
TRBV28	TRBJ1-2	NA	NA	TGTGCCAGCTCCCATCAAAGGGGTGTGGATGGCTACACCTTC	CASSHQRGVDGYTF
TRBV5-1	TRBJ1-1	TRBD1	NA	TGCGCCAGCAGCTTGGGGGGGACAGATTTGAACACTGAAGCTTTCTTT	CASSLGGTDLNTEAFF
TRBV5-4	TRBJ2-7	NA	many	TGTGCCAGCGCCCTCGTCGTGGGGCCCCAACCCAGCGAGCAGTACTTC	CASALVVGPQPSEQYF
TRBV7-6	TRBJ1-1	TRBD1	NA	TGTGCCAGCAGCTCGGGACAGGTAGGGAGGACTGAAGCTTTCTTT	CASSSGQVGRTEAFF
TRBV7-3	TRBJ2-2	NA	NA	TGTGCCAGCAGCCAGAACGGGGTAACGAACACCGGGGAGCTGTTTTTT	CASSQNGVTNTGELFF
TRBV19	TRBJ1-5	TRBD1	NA	TGTGCCAGTAGTATAGATCGACAGGGGGCATTTCAGCCCCAGCATTTT	CASSIDRQGAFQPQHF
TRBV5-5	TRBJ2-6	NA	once	TGTGCCAGCAGATTTCTAGGGGCTGGGGCCAACGTCCTGACTTTC	CASRFLGAGANVLTF
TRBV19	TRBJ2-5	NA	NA	TGTGCCAGTAGTACGCAGACAGAAGCGAGGGAGACCCAGTACTTC	CASSTQTEARETQYF
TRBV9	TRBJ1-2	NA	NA	TGTGCCAGCAGCGGAACTAACACGAACTATGGCTACACCTTC	CASSGTNTNYGYTF
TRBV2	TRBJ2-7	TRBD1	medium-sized	TGTGCCAGCAGCGGGGGACAGGTAGCCCCATCCGGGCAGTACTTC	CASSGGQVAPSGQYF
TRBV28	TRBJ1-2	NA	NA	TGTGCCAGCAGTTTGGGCAGGGCGAATGGCTACACCTTC	CASSLGRANGYTF
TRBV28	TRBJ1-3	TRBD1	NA	TGTGCCACCACCGGGACAGGGGGAAACACCATATATTTT	CATTGTGGNTIYF
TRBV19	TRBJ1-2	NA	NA	TGTGCCAGTAGTACGAACAGGTACTATGGCTACACCTTC	CASSTNRYYGYTF
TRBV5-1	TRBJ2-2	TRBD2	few	TGCGCCAGCAGCGTGGGACTAAGCGGAACCGGGGAGCTGTTTTTT	CASSVGLSGTGELFF
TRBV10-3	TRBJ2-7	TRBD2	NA	TGTGCCATTGAGCGGGAGAGACTAGCGGGTGAGGAGCAGTACTTC	CAIERERLAGEEQYF
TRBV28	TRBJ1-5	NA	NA	TGTGCCAGCGGTACAGGGCGACAGCCCCAGCATTTT	CASGTGRQPQHF
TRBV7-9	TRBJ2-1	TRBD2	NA	TGTGCCAGCACTCACCTGGCGGGAGGGCCGGAATATGAGCAGTTCTTC	CASTHLAGGPEYEQFF
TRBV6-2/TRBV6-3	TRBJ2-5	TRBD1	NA	TGTGCCAGCAGTTACTCCAGGGGGAAGGAGACCCAGTACTTC	CASSYSRGKETQYF
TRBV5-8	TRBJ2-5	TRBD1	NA	TGTGCCAGCAGCTTGGAGGGGGCTCGGCAGACCCAGTACTTC	CASSLEGARQTQYF
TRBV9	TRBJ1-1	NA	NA	TGTGCCAGCAGCATAGGAGAGGGACACCACACACAAGCTTTCTTT	CASSIGEGHHTQAFF
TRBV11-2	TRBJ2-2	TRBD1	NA	TGTGCCAGCGGAAGACAGGGACGCGCCGGGGAGCTGTTTTTT	CASGRQGRAGELFF